The rows below give T cell receptor beta chains drawn from one sample of a study of stem cell transplantation in POMP-related autoinflammatory disease. TCRdb's table, derived via immunoSEQ multiplex PCR, lists solely in-frame clones and lacks some. The sample consists of tens of thousands of clones, roughly 88% of them appearing once. Sequenced here: CD4+ T cells from PBMCs, sampled after stem cell transplantation. These receptors all stem from a human patient with POMP-related autoinflammation and immune dysregulation (PRAID). The T cells may come from the graft donor. CDR3s include the opening cysteine and the closing phenylalanine or tryptophan.

>TRBJ2-3|TRBV7-7|13
CASSLDRTDTQYF
>TRBJ1-2|TRBV28|13
CASTGLRGYGYTF
>TRBJ2-1|TRBV7-3|15
CASSGSSGSWNEQFF
>TRBJ1-2|TRBV5-1|14
CASSFNTGDYGYTF
>TRBJ1-3|TRBV19|16
CASSMETGFSGNTIYF
>TRBJ2-5|TRBV21-1|15
CASSPDRAEEETQYF
>TRBJ2-3|TRBV12-5|17
CASGLGIAGGITDTQYF
>TRBJ1-5|TRBV7-9|14
CASSAWTEVQPQHF
>TRBJ1-2|TRBV2|11
CASSEFDGYTF
>TRBJ2-1|TRBV5-1|12
CASSLAVNEQFF
>TRBJ1-2|TRBV6-5|15
CASSRNRGRDYGYTF
>TRBJ1-2|TRBV6-5|13
CASNIQGSYGYTF
>TRBJ2-5|TRBV3-1/TRBV3-2|14
CASSPGTRLETQYF
>TRBJ1-1|TRBV28|15
CASSLYPVPNTEAFF